Shown below are 29 T cell receptor beta chains from a single sample sequenced in a study of shared clonotypes between healthy human individuals. Assay: immunoSEQ multiplex PCR; the TCRdb copy retains only in-frame clones and omits some. The sample contains 2 million to 3 million clones, 93% of which appear only once. The specimen was naive CD4+ T cells from PBMCs. Subset meaning: CD45RA+ positively selected. The receptor set was obtained from a man between 18 and 35 years old in good health. Some clones in this sample may be carry-over from other donors' samples.

The V call is TRBV10-3, the J call TRBJ1-1; the D is unclear. CDR1 ENHRY and CDR2 SYGVKD come from the germline V gene. The germline V and J ends were trimmed by 3 bases and 4 bases, with 12 bases remaining between them. The CDR3 is 14 amino acids. In DNA, the CDR3 is TGTGCCATCAGTGAACCCAGAGAGACCACTGAAGCTTTCTTT. Translated, it gives CAISEPRETTEAFF.

This rearrangement joins TRBV9 to TRBJ2-5; TRBD2 agrees at 7 bases. With V trimmed by 3 bases and J by 4 bases, 9 bases remained unmatched. The CDR3 is 15 amino acids. Germline V CDR1 and CDR2: SGDLS, YYNGEE. The CDR3 loop is CASSALGGGRETQYF. DNA of the CDR3: TGTGCCAGCAGCGCCCTCGGCGGCGGGAGAGAGACCCAGTACTTC.

The V call is TRBV5-4, the J call TRBJ2-3; 7 bases line up with TRBD1. The CDR3 contains 15 residues. Germline assignment: CDR1 SGHNT and CDR2 YYREEE (reference sequence). V gave up 3 bases and J gave up 2 bases; unmatched junction bases: 6. The CDR3 DNA reads TGTGCCAGCAGCTCAAGGGACAGAAACACAGATACGCAGTATTTT. It codes for CASSSRDRNTDTQYF.

The CDR3 protein is CASSLAGRNYGYTF. The CDR3, as DNA: TGTGCCAGCAGCTTAGCCGGTCGGAACTATGGCTACACCTTC. The rearrangement joins TRBV11-1 to TRBJ1-2; D not resolved. The CDR3 length is 14 residues. Germline CDR1 is SGHAT and CDR2 is FQDESV (reference sequence). Between the trimmed V and J ends, which lost 0 bases and 2 bases, there was a span of 7 bases.

This clone was observed a few times. The rearrangement links TRBV27 to TRBJ1-1; no reliable D call. This CDR3 region has 13 residues. The germline CDR1 and CDR2 sequences are MNHEY and SMNVEV (reference sequence). The ends were cut back, 6 bases at V and 5 bases at J, with 13 bases in the middle. Here the CDR3 reads CASSLKGGTEAFF. DNA for the CDR3: TGTGCCAGCAGCTTAAAGGGAGGGACTGAAGCTTTCTTT.

Comments on this clone: Other nucleotide sequences in the sample specify the same CDR3. The chain employs TRBV2 and TRBJ2-2; D not resolved. Deletions cut 6 bases from V and 3 bases from J, with 2 bases between. Germline assignment: CDR1 SNHLY and CDR2 FYNNEI. This CDR3 comprises 11 residues. CDR3 sequence: CASRDTGELFF. The CDR3 nucleotides read TGTGCCAGCAGGGACACCGGGGAGCTGTTTTTT.

V and J are TRBV9 and TRBJ2-7; 7 nucleotides match TRBD2. CDR1 and CDR2 from the germline V gene are SGDLS and YYNGEE. Trimming at V came to 2 bases and at J to 9 bases, leaving 11 bases not matched to a gene. The CDR3 runs 14 residues. The chain's CDR3 is CASSVGGDPFRQYF. Written as DNA, the CDR3 is TGTGCCAGCAGCGTGGGGGGGGACCCATTCCGGCAGTACTTC.

V and J are TRBV18 and TRBJ2-1; TRBD2 agrees at 11 bases. CDR1 and CDR2 (germline): KGHSH, LQKENI. This CDR3 has 12 amino acids. Trimming removed 11 bases from V and 4 bases from J; junction bases left unmatched: 1. DNA of the CDR3: TGTGCCGGGACTAGCGGATACAATGAGCAGTTCTTC. This gives the protein CAGTSGYNEQFF.

The chain is built from TRBV4-2 and TRBJ2-1; 7 bases align to TRBD2. The CDR3 is made up of 15 amino acids. The germline V gene encodes CDR1 LGHNA and CDR2 YNFKEQ. With 3 bases clipped from V and 8 bases from J, the junction kept 10 bases outside the gene matches. CDR3 protein: CASSHDRAGVHEQFF. The CDR3 bases are TGTGCCAGCAGCCACGACCGTGCGGGAGTTCATGAGCAGTTCTTC.

The chain carries TRBV7-2 and TRBJ1-1; D remains ambiguous. The CDR3 runs to 16 residues. Germline lookup yields CDR1 SGHTA and CDR2 FQGNSA. V was cut by 2 bases and J by 2 bases, with 15 bases left in between. CDR3 region: CASSLRLIGLNTEAFF. CDR3 coding DNA: TGTGCCAGCAGCTTACGCCTCATCGGGTTAAACACTGAAGCTTTCTTT.

This chain links TRBV28 with TRBJ2-3; 9 bases align to TRBD2. Germline V lookup: CDR1 MDHEN, CDR2 SYDVKM. This CDR3 comprises 14 residues. V was clipped by 3 bases and J by 4 bases; unmatched bases: 2. As DNA, the CDR3 is TGTGCCAGCAGTTTGGGACTAGCATCAGATACGCAGTATTTT. Translation gives CASSLGLASDTQYF.

This chain links TRBV15 with TRBJ1-2, with D perhaps TRBD1 (5 bases). Trimming took 5 bases from V and 1 from J, leaving 14 bases between them. Germline V gene data show CDR1 as LNHNV and CDR2 as YYDKDF (reference sequence). The CDR3 consists of 15 residues. CDR3 loop: CATSPGGGNNYGYTF. CDR3 sequence (DNA): TGTGCCACCAGCCCCGGGGGAGGAAATAACTATGGCTACACCTTC.

This clone has a single count. The chain recombines TRBV7-2 with TRBJ2-2, with D tentatively TRBD2 (6 bases). Germline V gives CDR1 SGHTA, CDR2 FQGNSA. V dropped 1 base and J dropped 1 base, with 10 bases sitting between them. The CDR3 length is 16 residues. The CDR3 DNA sequence: TGTGCCAGCAGCTTAGTTGGGACTGTGAACACCGGGGAGCTGTTTTTT. It is translated as CASSLVGTVNTGELFF.

The chain combines TRBV15 with TRBJ2-3; D is possibly TRBD1 (5 bases). Deletions cut 0 bases from V and 3 bases from J, with 13 bases between. Germline loops: CDR1 LNHNV, CDR2 YYDKDF (reference sequence). This CDR3 comprises 16 residues. The DNA of the CDR3 is TGTGCCACCAGCAGAGATACAGGTGTTCGGACAGATACGCAGTATTTT. This gives the protein CATSRDTGVRTDTQYF.

This clone is a singleton in its sample. The genes are TRBV6-1 and TRBJ1-1; D unclear. Germline lookup yields CDR1 MNHNS and CDR2 SASEGT. The V and J ends lost 4 bases and 3 bases respectively, with 21 bases between them. The CDR3 length is 17 residues. The CDR3 is CASSAPPGRSGDTEAFF. The CDR3 DNA sequence: TGTGCCAGCAGTGCCCCGCCCGGACGAAGCGGTGACACTGAAGCTTTCTTT.

As to this clone: Other DNA sequences in the same sample also yield this CDR3. The rearrangement links TRBV4-2 to TRBJ1-4; D not resolved. The germline V gene has CDR1 LGHNA and CDR2 YNFKEQ. V shed 4 bases and J shed 0 bases, with 9 bases lying between them. CDR3 length: 15 residues. The CDR3 is CASSPAGATNEKLFF. In DNA, the CDR3 is TGTGCCAGCAGCCCCGCCGGGGCAACTAATGAAAAACTGTTTTTT.

The V gene is TRBV19, the J gene TRBJ2-6, with D unclear. Germline CDR1 is LNHDA and CDR2 is SQIVND (reference sequence). The CDR3 loop spans 16 amino acids. Trimming removed 3 bases from V and 6 bases from J, with 15 bases in between. The chain's CDR3 is CASSMDFILQANVLTF. The CDR3 coding sequence is TGTGCCAGTAGTATGGATTTCATATTGCAGGCCAACGTCCTGACTTTC.

The V call is TRBV7-2, the J call TRBJ2-1; D is perhaps TRBD2 (5 bases). The CDR3 sequence is 16 residues long. Germline-derived CDR1 and CDR2 are SGHTA and FQGNSA. Trimming took 1 base from V and 0 from J, leaving 10 bases between them. CDR3 protein: CASSLGLASSYNEQFF. CDR3 nucleotides: TGTGCCAGCAGCTTAGGCCTAGCCAGCTCCTACAATGAGCAGTTCTTC.

CDR3 nucleotides: TGTGCCACCAGCCTTCGGGCAGGCTCTGGAAACACCATATATTTT. It is translated as CATSLRAGSGNTIYF. This chain links TRBV15 with TRBJ1-3; D gene unclear. Germline CDR1 reads LNHNV; CDR2 reads YYDKDF (reference sequence). The CDR3 covers 15 residues. V shed 5 bases and J shed 0 bases, with 11 bases lying between them.

The chain recombines TRBV18 with TRBJ2-2, with a possible D match to TRBD2 (5 bases). Germline CDR1 is KGHSH and CDR2 is LQKENI. V was cut by 3 bases and J by 4 bases, with 12 bases left in between. CDR3 length equals 15 residues. CDR3 in DNA: TGTGCCAGCTCACCCCTGAGGGAGATCACCGGGGAGCTGTTTTTT. It specifies CASSPLREITGELFF.

V usage is TRBV7-6 and J usage is TRBJ2-1, with TRBD2 matching over 11 bases. Germline-derived CDR1 and CDR2 are SGHVS and FNYEAQ. This CDR3 is built from 17 residues. The ends lost 1 base at V and 3 bases at J; junction bases unmatched: 5. CDR3 DNA sequence: TGTGCCAGCAGCTTAGAGACTAGCGGGGCGATCTACAATGAGCAGTTCTTC. It is translated as CASSLETSGAIYNEQFF.

The J gene is TRBJ2-1, the V gene TRBV7-6; either TRBD1 or TRBD2 may supply D (7 bases each). Germline V lookup: CDR1 SGHVS, CDR2 FNYEAQ. This CDR3 comprises 15 residues. Between the trimmed V and J ends, which lost 5 bases and 5 bases, there was a span of 16 bases. The CDR3 reads CASSPRGTTNNEQFF. The CDR3 region has the DNA TGTGCCAGCAGCCCCAGGGGGACTACCAACAATGAGCAGTTCTTC.

This clone has just one count. The gene calls are TRBV5-1 and TRBJ2-1; 12 nucleotides match TRBD2. Trimming removed 3 bases from V and 7 bases from J; junction bases left unmatched: 8. Germline CDR1 is SGHRS and CDR2 is YFSETQ. This CDR3 has 16 residues. The CDR3 reads CASSSILAGGGNEQFF. Written as DNA, the CDR3 is TGCGCCAGCAGCTCTATTCTAGCGGGAGGGGGGAATGAGCAGTTCTTC.

V gene TRBV18 combines with J gene TRBJ1-1; D might be TRBD1 (6 bases). There are 15 residues in the CDR3. The V end lost 2 bases, the J end lost 4 bases, and 14 bases lay between the germline ends. CDR1 KGHSH and CDR2 LQKENI come from the germline V gene. In DNA, the CDR3 is TGTGCCAGCTCACCATACGGGGGGGCAGGCACTGAAGCTTTCTTT. Translated, it gives CASSPYGGAGTEAFF.

Only a few counts were recorded for this clone. The chain has TRBV7-9 and TRBJ1-1; D gene unclear. CDR3 length: 14 amino acids. Looked up from germline, CDR1 is SEHNR and CDR2 is FQNEAQ (reference sequence). Trimming removed 0 bases at V and 2 bases at J, with 7 bases between. Written as DNA, the CDR3 is TGTGCCAGCAGCTTAGCTCCAGGAAACACTGAAGCTTTCTTT. Encoded protein: CASSLAPGNTEAFF.

The genes are TRBV5-1 and TRBJ1-1; 10 positions agree with TRBD1. The germline V gene has CDR1 SGHRS and CDR2 YFSETQ. With 4 bases clipped from V and 0 bases from J, the junction kept 9 bases outside the gene matches. This CDR3 has 17 residues. The CDR3 loop reads CASSSVGQGTMNTEAFF. CDR3 nucleotide sequence: TGCGCCAGCAGCAGTGTGGGACAGGGGACAATGAACACTGAAGCTTTCTTT.

The J gene is TRBJ2-3, the V gene TRBV7-3; D uncertain. The ends were cut back, 5 bases at V and 0 bases at J, with 6 bases in the middle. From germline, CDR1 is SGHTA and CDR2 FQGTGA. The CDR3 is 13 residues long. The CDR3 is CASSKASTDTQYF. CDR3 bases: TGTGCCAGCAGCAAGGCTAGCACAGATACGCAGTATTTT.

The J gene is TRBJ1-1, the V gene TRBV7-9, with D possibly being TRBD1 (5 bases). Trimming shortened V by 5 bases and J by 5 bases, and 12 bases separated the two germline ends. The CDR3 runs to 13 residues. Germline V gene sequence: CDR1 SEHNR, CDR2 FQNEAQ (reference sequence). The CDR3 DNA sequence: TGTGCCAGCAGCGGGGGTCGTCGGACTGAAGCTTTCTTT. Amino acids: CASSGGRRTEAFF.

The gene calls are TRBV2 and TRBJ2-5; TRBD1 or TRBD2 may be the D gene (5 bases each). Germline V gene lookup returns CDR1 SNHLY and CDR2 FYNNEI. V was shortened by 6 bases and J by 2 bases, with 19 bases between the two germline ends. The CDR3 extends over 16 amino acids. CDR3 sequence: CASSVMGTVTQETQYF. CDR3 in DNA: TGTGCCAGCAGCGTTATGGGGACGGTGACACAAGAGACCCAGTACTTC.